The 15 T cell receptor beta chains presented below share a single source sample, sequenced in a study of cytomegalovirus exposure and HLA in healthy donors. Sequencing was performed with immunoSEQ multiplex PCR; in TCRdb, only in-frame clones are kept and a portion is missing. In the table there are about 280,000 clones, 88% of which are singletons. The sample taken for sequencing was PBMCs. The receptors shown here come from a woman between 18 and 29 years old in good health and CMV-seronegative.

The chain links TRBV6-1 to TRBJ2-1; 12 bases match TRBD1. The V segment lost 4 bases and the J segment 7 bases; nucleotides outside the gene matches: 5. CDR1 MNHNS and CDR2 SASEGT come from the germline V gene. The CDR3 has 15 residues. CDR3 residues: CASSGGQGAWNEQFF. Here the CDR3 DNA reads TGTGCCAGCAGTGGGGGACAGGGGGCTTGGAATGAGCAGTTCTTC.

The chain is built from TRBV28 and TRBJ1-1, with D tentatively TRBD1 (5 bases). Per germline, CDR1 MDHEN and CDR2 SYDVKM. CDR3 length equals 14 residues. The V end lost 3 bases, the J end lost 4 bases, and 12 bases lay between the germline ends. The CDR3 region has the DNA TGTGCCAGCAGTTTTACGGGGGATTCCACTGAAGCTTTCTTT. As protein: CASSFTGDSTEAFF.

Only a few counts were recorded for this clone. The J gene is TRBJ1-5, the V gene TRBV28; 8 bases line up with TRBD1. Germline-derived CDR1 and CDR2 are MDHEN and SYDVKM. Unmatched junction bases numbered 4, after V lost 3 bases and J lost 6 bases. There are 14 residues in the CDR3. The CDR3 is CASSLTGDSQPQHF. The DNA of the CDR3 is TGTGCCAGCAGTTTGACAGGGGATAGTCAGCCCCAGCATTTT. The full variable domain, its missing parts supplied by reference TRBV28 and TRBJ1-5, is DVKVTQSSRYLVKRTGEKVFLECVQDMDHENMFWYRQDPGLGLRLIYFSYDVKMKEKGDIPEGYSVSREKKERFSLILESASTNQTSMYLCASSLTGDSQPQHFGDGTRLSIL.

The V call is TRBV28, the J call TRBJ1-1; 8 bases are a match to TRBD1. V trimming: 3 bases; J trimming: 3 bases; junction bases outside the gene matches: 6. From germline, CDR1 is MDHEN and CDR2 SYDVKM. This CDR3 region has 15 residues. In DNA, the CDR3 is TGTGCCAGCAGTTTTCGCCAGGGGGCATACACTGAAGCTTTCTTT. Its protein product is CASSFRQGAYTEAFF.

The genes are TRBV2 and TRBJ2-7; the match to TRBD2 covers 8 bases. Germline V lookup: CDR1 SNHLY, CDR2 FYNNEI. This CDR3 region has 15 residues. Germline trimming cut 8 bases from V and 5 bases from J; bases unmatched to any gene: 14. The CDR3, as DNA: TGTGCCAGCTCCTCCGCTGCGGGAGGATTGAACGAGCAGTACTTC. As protein: CASSSAAGGLNEQYF. Combining the CDR3 with reference TRBV2 and TRBJ2-7 gives the whole variable domain EPEVTQTPSHQVTQMGQEVILRCVPISNHLYFYWYRQILGQKVEFLVSFYNNEISEKSEIFDDQFSVERPDGSNFTLKIRSTKLEDSAMYFCASSSAAGGLNEQYFGPGTRLTVT.

This chain connects TRBV4-1 to TRBJ2-6, with D unclear. The CDR3 is 15 residues long. CDR1 is MGHRA, CDR2 YSYEKL, per germline. V was cut by 1 base and J by 0 bases, with 4 bases left in between. Here the CDR3 DNA reads TGCGCCAGCAGCCAAGTCTCCTCTGGGGCCAACGTCCTGACTTTC. Its translation is CASSQVSSGANVLTF.

The V and J genes are TRBV4-1 and TRBJ2-7; D gene unclear. V was clipped by 0 bases and J by 3 bases, with 12 bases between them. This CDR3 is built from 15 residues. Per germline, CDR1 MGHRA and CDR2 YSYEKL. The CDR3 loop is CASSQEHTKIYEQYF. CDR3 coding DNA: TGCGCCAGCAGCCAAGAACACACCAAGATCTACGAGCAGTACTTC.

The gene calls are TRBV28 and TRBJ2-1; 8 bases match TRBD2. This CDR3 is 16 amino acids long. CDR1 and CDR2 (germline): MDHEN, SYDVKM. V shed 5 bases and J 3 bases; nucleotides not matched to a gene: 9. The CDR3 nucleotides are TGTGCCAGCAGTCTCTCACCGGGACTAGGCTACAATGAGCAGTTCTTC. This encodes CASSLSPGLGYNEQFF.

The DNA for the CDR3 is TGTGCCAGCAGCGGGGGACAGGGTAACACAGATACGCAGTATTTT. Translating gives CASSGGQGNTDTQYF. The chain employs TRBV9 and TRBJ2-3; the match to TRBD1 covers 9 bases. Losses at the gene ends were 3 bases for V and 2 bases for J; bases not matched to a gene: 4. CDR1 and CDR2 from the germline V gene are SGDLS and YYNGEE. The CDR3 totals 15 residues.

This CDR3 is CASSQRTSIENEQFF. CDR3 nucleotides: TGCGCCAGCAGTCAAAGGACTAGCATAGAGAATGAGCAGTTCTTC. The chain links TRBV23-1 to TRBJ2-1; 8 bases align to TRBD2. TRBV23-1 is an open reading frame whose function is uncertain. V shed 2 bases, J shed 7 bases, and the junction held 7 bases outside the gene matches. The CDR3 is made up of 15 amino acids.

This chain joins TRBV6-1 and TRBJ1-3; D may be TRBD1 (6 bases). This CDR3 region has 14 residues. V was pared by 4 bases and J by 4 bases, with 11 bases between. Germline V gene sequence: CDR1 MNHNS, CDR2 SASEGT. CDR3 amino acids: CASSASGGGNTIYF. CDR3 in DNA: TGTGCCAGCAGTGCTAGCGGGGGCGGAAACACCATATATTTT.

The chain couples TRBV11-2 to TRBJ2-2; TRBD2 agrees at 13 bases. The CDR3 runs 20 residues. After removal of 0 bases from V and 0 bases from J, the junction contained 7 bases not matched to a gene. Germline CDR1 and CDR2: SGHAT and FQNNGV. The CDR3 DNA is TGTGCCAGCAGCTTAGAGGGACTAGCGGGGTCTTCCGCGAACACCGGGGAGCTGTTTTTT. Protein product: CASSLEGLAGSSANTGELFF.

The V gene is TRBV6-1, the J gene TRBJ1-5; 10 bases are a match to TRBD1. This CDR3 region has 16 residues. The V gene's germline CDR1 is MNHNS and CDR2 SASEGT. Unmatched junction bases numbered 5, after V lost 2 bases and J lost 4 bases. The CDR3 DNA follows: TGTGCCAGCAGTGAAAGTTCGGGACAGGGGAATCAGCCCCAGCATTTT. This sequence encodes CASSESSGQGNQPQHF.

V usage is TRBV7-9 and J usage is TRBJ2-5; possible D gene TRBD2, 5 bases. CDR3 length: 15 residues. V dropped 7 bases and J dropped 2 bases, with 17 bases sitting between them. Germline V lookup: CDR1 SEHNR, CDR2 FQNEAQ (reference sequence). The CDR3 loop reads CASNEEVGEQETQYF. The CDR3 coding sequence is TGTGCCAGCAACGAAGAGGTCGGGGAACAAGAGACCCAGTACTTC.

This clone was found once. The genes are TRBV7-8 and TRBJ2-7; D uncertain. Trimming removed 0 bases from V and 6 bases from J, with 15 bases in between. CDR3 size: 15 residues. Germline values: CDR1 SGHVS, CDR2 FQNEAQ. CDR3 amino acids: CASSLASRIGSEQYF. The CDR3 DNA reads as TGTGCCAGCAGCTTAGCCTCGCGGATTGGGTCCGAGCAGTACTTC.